This T cell receptor (beta chain) derives from a study of regulatory T cells in long-lasting Graves disease. As for time point: newly diagnosed GD, antithyroid drugs for less than 3 months. There was RNA extracted from PBMCs, and the TCR library was made from it. With EDTA tubes as the receptacles, roughly 9.7 milliliters of peripheral blood were drawn. In this sample, this clonotype turned up a few times. The antigen is unknown. The germline CDR1 and CDR2 sequences are LNHNV and YYDKDF (reference sequence). CDR3 length equals 13 residues. The V gene lost 1 base and the J gene lost 7 bases, with 8 bases spanning the gap. According to the study, TCR beta libraries were built with iRepertoire HTBI primers and CDR3-region Arm-PCR. TCRdb used MiXCR to reprocess the multiplex PCR reads, holding one entry per CDR3 protein. The sample records about 530,000 distinct CDR3 sequences, approximately 16% being singletons.

Study-wide results and caveats: Patients with persistent disease showed a bias toward TRBV28, TRBJ1-2 and TRBJ2-5. TCR diversity was lower in persistent than newly diagnosed Graves' disease.

These data also formed part of another study, on T cells in Graves' hyperthyroidism and ophthalmopathy. As that study records: The TCR CDR3 first-round RT-PCR relied on the HTBI primer set.

This receptor was taken from a woman aged 35-60 years with Graves disease. The V and J genes are TRBV15 and TRBJ1-3; D not resolved. The sequencing here drew on peripheral blood mononuclear cells (PBMCs), taken at new diagnosis, from a patient treated with antithyroid drugs. The CDR3 DNA follows: TGTGCCACCAGCAGAGTTGGGGAGAACACCATATATTTT. Translation gives CATSRVGENTIYF.